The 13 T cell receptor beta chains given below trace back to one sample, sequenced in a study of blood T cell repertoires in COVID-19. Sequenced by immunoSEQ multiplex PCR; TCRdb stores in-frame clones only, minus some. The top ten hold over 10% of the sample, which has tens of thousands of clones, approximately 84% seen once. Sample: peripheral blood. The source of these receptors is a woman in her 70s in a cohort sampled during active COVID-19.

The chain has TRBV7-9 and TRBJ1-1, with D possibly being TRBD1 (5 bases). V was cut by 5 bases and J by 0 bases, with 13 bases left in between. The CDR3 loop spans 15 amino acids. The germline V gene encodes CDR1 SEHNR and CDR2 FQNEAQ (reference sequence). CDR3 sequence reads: CASSANGGMNTEAFF. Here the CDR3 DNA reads TGTGCCAGCAGCGCAAACGGGGGAATGAACACTGAAGCTTTCTTT.

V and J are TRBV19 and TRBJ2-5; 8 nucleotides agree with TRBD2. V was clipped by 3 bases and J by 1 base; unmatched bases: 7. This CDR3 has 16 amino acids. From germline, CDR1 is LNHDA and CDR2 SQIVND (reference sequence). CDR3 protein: CASSIGGDGFQETQYF. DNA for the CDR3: TGTGCCAGTAGTATCGGGGGGGACGGCTTCCAAGAGACCCAGTACTTC.

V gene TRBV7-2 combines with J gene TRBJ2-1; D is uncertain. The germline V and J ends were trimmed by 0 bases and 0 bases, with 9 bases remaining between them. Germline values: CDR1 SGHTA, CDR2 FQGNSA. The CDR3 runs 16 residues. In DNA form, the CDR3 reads TGTGCCAGCAGCTTAGCCAAACCGAGCTCCTACAATGAGCAGTTCTTC. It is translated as CASSLAKPSSYNEQFF.

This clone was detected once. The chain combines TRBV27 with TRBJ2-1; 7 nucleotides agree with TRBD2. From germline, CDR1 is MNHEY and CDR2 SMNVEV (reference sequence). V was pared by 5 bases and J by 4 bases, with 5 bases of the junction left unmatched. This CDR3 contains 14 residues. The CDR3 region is CASSPGTNYNEQFF. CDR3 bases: TGTGCCAGCAGTCCCGGGACTAATTACAATGAGCAGTTCTTC.

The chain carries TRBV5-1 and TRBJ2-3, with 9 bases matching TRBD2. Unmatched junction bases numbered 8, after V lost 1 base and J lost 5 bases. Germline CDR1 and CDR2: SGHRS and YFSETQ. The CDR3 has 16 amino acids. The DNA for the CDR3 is TGCGCCAGCAGCTTGTTAGCGGGGGCCGAGGGAGATACGCAGTATTTT. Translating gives CASSLLAGAEGDTQYF.

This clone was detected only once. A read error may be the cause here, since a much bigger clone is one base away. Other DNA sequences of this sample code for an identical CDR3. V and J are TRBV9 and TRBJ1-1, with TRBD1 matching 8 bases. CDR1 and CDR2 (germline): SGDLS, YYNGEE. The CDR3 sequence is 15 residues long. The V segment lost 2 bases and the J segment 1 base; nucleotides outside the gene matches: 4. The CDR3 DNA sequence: TGTGCCAGCAGCGTTGGGACAGGTTGGAACACTGAAGCTTTCTTT. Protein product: CASSVGTGWNTEAFF. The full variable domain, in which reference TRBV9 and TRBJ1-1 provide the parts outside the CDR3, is DSGVTQTPKHLITATGQRVTLRCSPRSGDLSVYWYQQSLDQGLQFLIQYYNGEERAKGNILERFSAQQFPDLHSELNLSSLELGDSALYFCASSVGTGWNTEAFFGQGTRLTVV.

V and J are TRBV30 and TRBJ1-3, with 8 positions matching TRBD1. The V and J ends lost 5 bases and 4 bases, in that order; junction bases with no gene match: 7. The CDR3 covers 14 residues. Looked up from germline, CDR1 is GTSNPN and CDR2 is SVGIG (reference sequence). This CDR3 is CAWQQGVSGNTIYF. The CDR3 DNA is TGTGCCTGGCAACAGGGGGTATCAGGAAACACCATATATTTT.

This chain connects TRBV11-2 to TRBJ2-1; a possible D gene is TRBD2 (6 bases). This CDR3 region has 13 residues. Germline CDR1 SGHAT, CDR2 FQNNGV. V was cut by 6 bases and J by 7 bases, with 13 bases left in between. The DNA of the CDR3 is TGTGCCAGCAGGGTAGGAGGGTTTAATGAGCAGTTCTTC. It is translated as CASRVGGFNEQFF.

The CDR3: CATRGTGTQETQYF. In nucleotides, the CDR3 is TGTGCCACCAGGGGGACAGGGACCCAAGAGACCCAGTACTTC. The chain couples TRBV24-1 to TRBJ2-5; 9 nucleotides line up with TRBD1. This CDR3 spans 14 amino acids. With V trimmed by 7 bases and J by 1 base, 3 bases remained unmatched. The germline V gene has CDR1 KGHDR and CDR2 SFDVKD.

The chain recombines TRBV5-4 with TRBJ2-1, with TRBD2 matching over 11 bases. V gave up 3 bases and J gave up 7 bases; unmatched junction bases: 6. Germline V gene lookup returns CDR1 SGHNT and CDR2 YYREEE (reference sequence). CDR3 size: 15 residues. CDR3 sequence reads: CASSSTSGSGNEQFF. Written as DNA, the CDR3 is TGTGCCAGCAGCTCCACTAGCGGGAGCGGGAATGAGCAGTTCTTC.

The CDR3 nucleotides are TGTGCCAGCAGCTTAGAATCTAGCGGGAGCGGTGAGCAGTTCTTC. As protein: CASSLESSGSGEQFF. V gene TRBV11-3 combines with J gene TRBJ2-1; 10 bases are shared with TRBD2. This CDR3 has 15 residues. The trim removed 0 bases at V and 9 bases at J, leaving 5 bases unmatched. CDR1 SGHNT and CDR2 YENEEA come from the germline V gene.

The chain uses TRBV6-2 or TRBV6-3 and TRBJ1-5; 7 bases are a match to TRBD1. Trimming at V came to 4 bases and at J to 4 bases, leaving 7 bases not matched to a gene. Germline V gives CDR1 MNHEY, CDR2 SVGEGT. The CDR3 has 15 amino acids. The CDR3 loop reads CASSSGTAYNQPQHF. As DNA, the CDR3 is TGTGCCAGCAGTTCCGGGACAGCCTATAATCAGCCCCAGCATTTT.

The CDR3 nucleotides are TGTGCCAGCAGTTCCCCCCAGGGTCCCTATGGCTACACCTTC. Translation gives CASSSPQGPYGYTF. The rearrangement links TRBV28 to TRBJ1-2, with D possibly TRBD1 on 5 matching bases. The V end was cut by 4 bases, the J end by 4 bases, with 13 bases between. The CDR3 sequence is 14 residues long. Germline V gene data show CDR1 as MDHEN and CDR2 as SYDVKM.